This TCR beta chain appears in the sequencing data of a study of esophageal squamous cell carcinoma under preoperative chemotherapy (dated 2018 in TCRdb). At the level of the whole study: Both tumor-infiltrating lymphocytes and peripheral blood T cells had their TCR repertoires profiled in the study. The study assessed how paclitaxel-nedaplatin chemotherapy affected T-cell receptor repertoires in patients with esophageal squamous cell carcinoma. Repertoires from samples obtained before paclitaxel-nedaplatin therapy were compared with repertoires from samples obtained after paclitaxel-nedaplatin therapy. A handful of patients with primary esophageal squamous cell carcinoma made up the cohort.

The library was produced with PCR. These reads were obtained on a HiSeq X Ten. TCR repertoires were characterized by high-throughput sequencing. The public reads were quality trimmed at Q25 with fastp and then assembled into clones with MiXCR by TCRdb, keeping productive beta chains. Entries that share a CDR3 protein sequence are merged under the most common genes and DNA. The sample table shows about 15,000 distinct CDR3 sequences, and 60% are seen once. The ten largest clones represent roughly 50% of the sample. Overall results and qualifications from the work: TCR diversity increased significantly in peripheral T cells after chemotherapy, but not in tumor-infiltrating lymphocytes. Only five or six patients with esophageal squamous cell carcinoma were analyzed, making for a small cohort. Paclitaxel-nedaplatin therapy caused immediate and substantial changes in clonotype frequency, and abundant clones were more likely to contract than to amplify. Post-treatment tumor-infiltrating lymphocytes appeared to be derived in part from peripheral T cells migrating into the tumor, rather than solely from local clonal changes.

There are 14 amino acids in the CDR3, from cysteine to phenylalanine inclusive. The entry retains the CDR3 DNA only, 42 bases that are in frame from base 1. The V and J ends are trimmed by 6 bases and 9 bases, leaving 19 bases between them. CDR1 MNHNS and CDR2 SASEGT are derived from the germline V gene. The meaning of the sample's time point label: before preoperative PTX-NDP chemotherapy. Patients received paclitaxel-nedaplatin as preoperative chemotherapy before surgery. With respect to this clonotype: This clone's antigen is unknown. Base qualities are missing; no much larger clone stands one base away.

The biological material was taken from a patient given preoperative chemotherapy. The chain employs TRBV6-1 and TRBJ2-3; perhaps TRBD2 is the D gene, with 6 bases matching. The clonotype comes from a human donor with esophageal squamous cell carcinoma. The donor label of this sample is uncertain. The CDR3 is CASSLGLNTETQYF. The DNA sequence is TGTGCCAGCAGCCTGGGACTCAACACCGAGACGCAGTATTTT.